The 3 T cell receptor beta chains below were found in one sample sequenced in a study of CD8 T cells in ankylosing spondylitis. Each CDR3 protein gets one entry after TCRdb re-called the 5' RACE reads with MiXCR. This sample has around 130,000 distinct CDR3 sequences, with over 6% found just once. The sequenced sample consisted of blood, either unsorted or a sorted T cell fraction (not recorded which). These receptors all stem from a male donor with ankylosing spondylitis or in good health (not recorded which).

This clonotype was detected a few times. The chain joins TRBV30 to TRBJ2-7; D possibly corresponds to TRBD2 (5 bases). This CDR3 region has 13 residues. Looked up from germline, CDR1 is GTSNPN and CDR2 is SVGIG (reference sequence). With 6 bases removed from V and 0 bases from J, the gap between germline ends came to 12 bases. The DNA of the CDR3 is TGTGCCTGCCGACTACAGAGCTCCTACGAGCAGTACTTC. Amino acids: CACRLQSSYEQYF. The whole variable domain, remainder taken from reference TRBV30 and TRBJ2-7, is SQTIHQWPATLVQPVGSPLSLECTVEGTSNPNLYWYRQAAGRGLQLLFYSVGIGQISSEVPQNLSASRPQDRQFILSSKKLLLSDSGFYLCACRLQSSYEQYFGPGTRLTVT.

This clonotype was detected ten times or more. This chain connects TRBV19 to TRBJ2-5; TRBD1 might be the D (6 bases). V was clipped by 7 bases and J by 6 bases, with 15 bases between them. This CDR3 spans 13 amino acids. Germline values: CDR1 LNHDA, CDR2 SQIVND (reference sequence). The CDR3 DNA is TGTGCCAGTACCAAACAGGGAACTCAGACCCAGTACTTC. As protein: CASTKQGTQTQYF.

This clonotype has ten or more counts. The rearrangement links TRBV20-1 to TRBJ1-5, with 9 bases matching TRBD1. CDR1 and CDR2 from the germline V gene are DFQATT and SNEGSKA (reference sequence). The V segment lost 7 bases and the J segment 6 bases; nucleotides outside the gene matches: 7. The CDR3 loop spans 13 amino acids. Here the CDR3 DNA reads TGCAGTGAAACAGGGGGCGCGGGTCAGCCCCAGCATTTT. Translated, it gives CSETGGAGQPQHF.